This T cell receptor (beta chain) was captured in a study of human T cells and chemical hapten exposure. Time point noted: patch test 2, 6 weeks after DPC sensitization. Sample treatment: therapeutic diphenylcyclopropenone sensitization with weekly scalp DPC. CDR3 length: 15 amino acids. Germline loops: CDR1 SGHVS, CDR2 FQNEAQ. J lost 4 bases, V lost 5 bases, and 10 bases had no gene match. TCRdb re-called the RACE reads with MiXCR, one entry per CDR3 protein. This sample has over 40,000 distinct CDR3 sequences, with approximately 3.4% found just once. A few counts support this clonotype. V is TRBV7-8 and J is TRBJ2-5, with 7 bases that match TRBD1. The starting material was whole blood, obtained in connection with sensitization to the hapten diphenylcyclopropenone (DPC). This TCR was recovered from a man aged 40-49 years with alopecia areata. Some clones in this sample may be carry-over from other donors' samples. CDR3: CASSPWGQRGETQYF. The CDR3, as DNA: TGTGCCAGCAGCCCCTGGGGACAGAGGGGAGAGACCCAGTACTTC.